Below are 14 T cell receptor beta chains sequenced from a single sample in a study of cytomegalovirus exposure and HLA in healthy donors. Profiled with immunoSEQ multiplex PCR; TCRdb holds only in-frame clones, not every one. The sample includes about 330,000 clones, around 90% of them seen just once. Sequencing was carried out using PBMCs. The receptor source for this set is a woman in her twenties or thirties in good health and CMV-seropositive.

This chain uses TRBV4-2 with TRBJ2-5, with TRBD2 matching over 11 bases. This CDR3 is built from 15 residues. Germline loops: CDR1 LGHNA, CDR2 YNFKEQ. V was clipped by 5 bases and J by 2 bases; unmatched bases: 4. In nucleotides, the CDR3 is TGTGCCAGCAGCAAGGGACTAGCGGTACAAGAGACCCAGTACTTC. It yields the protein CASSKGLAVQETQYF.

The table lists this clone with a few counts. V usage is TRBV10-1 and J usage is TRBJ1-1; D is undetermined. Trimming cost V 0 bases and J 8 bases, with 13 bases left between them. The V gene's germline CDR1 is WNHNN and CDR2 SYGVQD (reference sequence). The CDR3 spans 14 residues. For the CDR3, the DNA is TGCGCCAGCAGTGAGTCGGATGTGTCTAAAGAAGCTTTCTTT. It codes for CASSESDVSKEAFF.

The rearrangement uses TRBV5-1 and TRBJ2-7, with a tentative D call TRBD1 (6 bases). V was pared by 3 bases and J by 0 bases, with 13 bases between. The V gene's germline CDR1 is SGHRS and CDR2 YFSETQ. CDR3 length: 15 amino acids. CDR3 DNA sequence: TGCGCCAGCAGCTCCCAGGGGCAGGGCTCCTACGAGCAGTACTTC. As protein: CASSSQGQGSYEQYF.

The genes are TRBV13 and TRBJ2-7; TRBD2 matches at 12 bases. This CDR3 contains 22 residues. Germline loops: CDR1 PRHDT, CDR2 FYEKMQ (reference sequence). Unmatched junction bases numbered 21, after V lost 0 bases and J lost 3 bases. The CDR3 sequence: CASSLGGAHPGKLAGGSYEQYF. The CDR3, as DNA: TGTGCCAGCAGCTTAGGGGGGGCCCATCCCGGGAAACTAGCGGGAGGCAGCTACGAGCAGTACTTC.

This chain uses TRBV4-1 with TRBJ2-5; perhaps TRBD2 as D (6 bases). Trimming left V 0 bases short and J 5 bases short, with 10 bases between. The length of the CDR3 is 14 residues. Germline V CDR1 and CDR2: MGHRA, YSYEKL. The DNA for the CDR3 is TGCGCCAGCAGCCAAGACGCCGGAGGGGAGACCCAGTACTTC. This encodes CASSQDAGGETQYF.

The rearrangement uses TRBV7-9 and TRBJ2-1; 8 nucleotides agree with TRBD2. V lost 5 bases and J lost 0; bases outside the gene matches: 6. The CDR3 runs 16 residues. Looked up from germline, CDR1 is SEHNR and CDR2 is FQNEAQ (reference sequence). The CDR3 spells CASSQTSGASYNEQFF. CDR3 DNA: TGTGCCAGCAGCCAAACTAGCGGCGCCTCCTACAATGAGCAGTTCTTC. The full variable domain, in which reference TRBV7-9 and TRBJ2-1 provide the parts outside the CDR3, is DTGVSQNPRHKITKRGQNVTFRCDPISEHNRLYWYRQTLGQGPEFLTYFQNEAQLEKSRLLSDRFSAERPKGSFSTLEIQRTEQGDSAMYLCASSQTSGASYNEQFFGPGTRLTVL.

The chain recombines TRBV6-1 with TRBJ2-3; D uncertain. Trimming removed 3 bases from V and 1 base from J, with 5 bases in between. The CDR3 runs to 13 residues. Germline CDR1 reads MNHNS; CDR2 reads SASEGT. For the CDR3, the DNA is TGTGCCAGCAGTGAGCCGGGCACAGATACGCAGTATTTT. Its translation: CASSEPGTDTQYF.

The rearrangement uses TRBV27 and TRBJ1-2; TRBD1 might be the D (6 bases). The V and J ends lost 6 bases and 5 bases respectively, with 13 bases between them. This CDR3 has 13 residues. Germline V gene sequence: CDR1 MNHEY, CDR2 SMNVEV (reference sequence). CDR3 nucleotide sequence: TGTGCCAGCAGACGGGGGGCGGGATATGGCTACACCTTC. Protein: CASRRGAGYGYTF.

This sequence joins TRBV30 and TRBJ1-2; 12 nucleotides agree with TRBD1. Losses at the gene ends were 0 bases for V and 9 bases for J; bases not matched to a gene: 11. This CDR3 is built from 16 residues. The germline V gene encodes CDR1 GTSNPN and CDR2 SVGIG (reference sequence). The CDR3 sequence: CAWSVKTGTGGMRYTF. CDR3 coding DNA: TGTGCCTGGAGTGTCAAAACCGGGACAGGGGGCATGCGCTACACCTTC.

The chain combines TRBV7-2 with TRBJ1-5; D is uncertain. This CDR3 region has 15 residues. The V gene's germline CDR1 is SGHTA and CDR2 FQGNSA. Trimming cost V 1 base and J 0 bases, with 7 bases left between them. This CDR3 reads CASSLGGVSNQPQHF. In DNA, the CDR3 is TGTGCCAGCAGCTTAGGGGGTGTTAGCAATCAGCCCCAGCATTTT.

The rearrangement joins TRBV6-5 to TRBJ2-5; D uncertain. The CDR3 totals 13 residues. The ends were cut back, 4 bases at V and 5 bases at J, with 11 bases in the middle. Per the germline V gene, CDR1 is MNHEY and CDR2 is SVGAGI. The CDR3 here is CASSSTTGETQYF. The CDR3 DNA reads TGTGCCAGCAGTTCGACGACTGGGGAGACCCAGTACTTC.

The CDR3: CASSQVGRGQRAYEQYF. DNA for the CDR3: TGCGCCAGCAGCCAAGTCGGGCGGGGGCAGAGAGCCTACGAGCAGTACTTC. The chain has TRBV4-1 and TRBJ2-7, with a possible D match to TRBD2 (7 bases). The CDR3 has 17 amino acids. Trimming shortened V by 1 base and J by 2 bases, and 18 bases separated the two germline ends. The germline V gene has CDR1 MGHRA and CDR2 YSYEKL.

This clone has just one count. Additional DNA sequences in this sample encode the identical CDR3. The rearrangement uses TRBV9 and TRBJ1-2; no definite D call. This CDR3 spans 13 amino acids. V lost 0 bases and J 4 bases, leaving 7 bases between the germline ends. Germline V gene lookup returns CDR1 SGDLS and CDR2 YYNGEE. CDR3 amino acids: CASSVVGGYGYTF. The CDR3 DNA sequence: TGTGCCAGCAGCGTAGTCGGTGGCTATGGCTACACCTTC.

This clone was found a few times. This chain links TRBV19 with TRBJ1-1; D gene ambiguous. V lost 1 base and J lost 4, with 4 bases in between. Germline lookup yields CDR1 LNHDA and CDR2 SQIVND (reference sequence). The CDR3 is 12 amino acids. Written as DNA, the CDR3 is TGTGCCAGTAGTATAGGGTCCACTGAAGCTTTCTTT. This codes for CASSIGSTEAFF.